The 14 T cell receptor beta chains listed next were all sequenced from one sample in a study of blood T cell repertoires in COVID-19. Here immunoSEQ multiplex PCR was the method, and the copy in TCRdb shows in-frame clones only, minus some. The sample has approximately 75,000 clones, approximately 78% seen once. The sequencing input was peripheral blood. All receptors come from an elderly woman with acute or convalescent COVID-19.

The chain has TRBV2 and TRBJ1-5; no definite D call. Trimming left V 5 bases short and J 9 bases short, with 17 bases between. CDR3 length: 14 amino acids. CDR1 is SNHLY and CDR2 is FYNNEI in the germline V gene. CDR3 region: CASSPRHNDPPQHF. The CDR3 nucleotides are TGTGCCAGCAGTCCTCGACATAACGACCCGCCCCAGCATTTT.

The chain links TRBV3-1 (or the pseudogene TRBV3-2) to TRBJ1-2; the D gene is possibly TRBD1 (5 bases). Trimming pared 2 bases from V and 8 bases from J, leaving 15 bases between. The CDR3 runs 14 residues. Germline-derived CDR1 and CDR2 are LGHDT and YNNKEL (reference sequence). CDR3 loop: CASSQTSAGNGYTF. The CDR3 DNA is TGTGCCAGCAGCCAAACATCGGCAGGGAACGGCTACACCTTC.

The chain links TRBV6-5 to TRBJ1-2; 8 bases are a match to TRBD1. V shed 6 bases, J shed 4 bases, and the junction held 10 bases outside the gene matches. The CDR3 covers 15 residues. Germline lookup yields CDR1 MNHEY and CDR2 SVGAGI. CDR3 in amino acids: CASRRTGKTPYGYTF. The CDR3 DNA sequence: TGTGCCAGCAGGCGGACAGGGAAAACTCCCTATGGCTACACCTTC.

This clone turned up a few times. The CDR3 nucleotides read TGTGCCAGCAGTGAAGATGGGAGGGGATGGGCTTTCTTT. Residues: CASSEDGRGWAFF. V is TRBV2 and J is TRBJ1-1; a weak D match, TRBD1 (5 bases). Trimming cost V 1 base and J 11 bases, with 14 bases left between them. This CDR3 spans 13 amino acids. Germline V gene sequence: CDR1 SNHLY, CDR2 FYNNEI.

This chain connects TRBV6-1 to TRBJ2-7; the match to TRBD1 covers 10 bases. Germline V lookup: CDR1 MNHNS, CDR2 SASEGT. Unmatched junction bases numbered 6, after V lost 1 base and J lost 3 bases. The length of the CDR3 is 16 residues. The CDR3: CASSEESGTGVYEQYF. The CDR3 bases are TGTGCCAGCAGTGAAGAATCGGGGACAGGGGTCTACGAGCAGTACTTC.

The chain employs TRBV7-3 and TRBJ2-7; TRBD1 aligns across 10 bases. The V and J ends lost 0 bases and 7 bases, in that order; junction bases with no gene match: 9. The CDR3 consists of 16 residues. Germline V lookup: CDR1 SGHTA, CDR2 FQGTGA. CDR3 nucleotide sequence: TGTGCCAGCAGCTTAACGGGTGGACAGGGGGACTGGGAGCAGTACTTC. This sequence encodes CASSLTGGQGDWEQYF.

The chain is built from TRBV18 and TRBJ2-1; 8 positions agree with TRBD1. The CDR3 totals 17 residues. With 4 bases clipped from V and 2 bases from J, the junction kept 10 bases outside the gene matches. Germline loops: CDR1 KGHSH, CDR2 LQKENI. This CDR3 reads CASSLSQGGLTYNEQFF. Written as DNA, the CDR3 is TGTGCCAGCTCACTATCACAGGGGGGCCTAACCTACAATGAGCAGTTCTTC.

This chain links TRBV12-5 with TRBJ2-2, with D possibly being TRBD1 (5 bases). Per the germline V gene, CDR1 is LGHNT and CDR2 is FRNRAP. The CDR3 covers 14 residues. V lost 6 bases and J 5 bases, leaving 13 bases between the germline ends. CDR3 DNA sequence: TGTGCTAGTGGGGATCCCAGGGTTACCGGGGAGCTGTTTTTT. It codes for CASGDPRVTGELFF.

The J gene is TRBJ2-1, the V gene TRBV6-1, with D tentatively TRBD1 (5 bases). The CDR3 sequence is 13 residues long. CDR1 MNHNS and CDR2 SASEGT come from the germline V gene. V was cut by 3 bases and J by 10 bases, with 13 bases left in between. The DNA of the CDR3 is TGTGCCAGCAGTGACGGCAGGGCTTTCGAGCAGTTCTTC. Its protein product is CASSDGRAFEQFF.

This clone was counted only a few times. This rearrangement joins TRBV7-9 to TRBJ1-2; 8 bases are shared with TRBD1. Germline V gives CDR1 SEHNR, CDR2 FQNEAQ (reference sequence). CDR3 size: 15 residues. The V gene end was trimmed by 2 bases and the J gene end by 3 bases; junction bases not matched to a gene: 5. The CDR3 here is CASSLQGAGDYGYTF. In DNA, the CDR3 is TGTGCCAGCAGCTTACAGGGGGCCGGAGACTATGGCTACACCTTC.

The chain recombines TRBV30 with TRBJ2-7; D possibly corresponds to TRBD2 (6 bases). Trimming took off 2 bases at V and 8 bases at J, with 10 bases between the two ends. Germline V CDR1 and CDR2: GTSNPN, SVGIG (reference sequence). The CDR3 consists of 11 residues. CDR3 protein: CAWSPGGQQYF. In DNA form, the CDR3 reads TGTGCCTGGAGTCCCGGGGGTCAGCAGTACTTC.

This clone appeared a single time. V usage is TRBV2 and J usage is TRBJ2-7; 11 nucleotides align to TRBD2. Germline V gene data show CDR1 as SNHLY and CDR2 as FYNNEI. V gave up 4 bases and J gave up 3 bases; unmatched junction bases: 8. The CDR3 sequence is 16 residues long. The chain's CDR3 is CASSAPLLAGDYEQYF. CDR3 nucleotide sequence: TGTGCCAGCAGTGCCCCCTTACTAGCGGGAGACTACGAGCAGTACTTC.

V and J are TRBV5-4 and TRBJ2-4, with TRBD1 matching over 9 bases. Germline V gives CDR1 SGHNT, CDR2 YYREEE (reference sequence). This CDR3 is 17 amino acids long. The V and J ends lost 4 bases and 1 base, in that order; junction bases with no gene match: 9. This chain's CDR3 is CASSEYRGRDAKNIQYF. CDR3 nucleotide sequence: TGTGCCAGCAGCGAATACAGGGGGCGCGACGCCAAAAACATTCAGTACTTC. Full variable domain (remainder filled in from reference TRBV5-4 and TRBJ2-4): ETGVTQSPTHLIKTRGQQVTLRCSSQSGHNTVSWYQQALGQGPQFIFQYYREEENGRGNFPPRFSGLQFPNYSSELNVNALELDDSALYLCASSEYRGRDAKNIQYFGAGTRLSVL.

The V and J genes are TRBV2 and TRBJ1-2; no reliable D call. The germline CDR1 and CDR2 sequences are SNHLY and FYNNEI. The CDR3 has 14 amino acids. V lost 4 bases to trimming and J lost 8 bases, with 17 bases between them. CDR3 bases: TGTGCCAGCAGTGTCAAGGGAGGATTAGGAGGCTACACCTTC. Its protein is CASSVKGGLGGYTF.